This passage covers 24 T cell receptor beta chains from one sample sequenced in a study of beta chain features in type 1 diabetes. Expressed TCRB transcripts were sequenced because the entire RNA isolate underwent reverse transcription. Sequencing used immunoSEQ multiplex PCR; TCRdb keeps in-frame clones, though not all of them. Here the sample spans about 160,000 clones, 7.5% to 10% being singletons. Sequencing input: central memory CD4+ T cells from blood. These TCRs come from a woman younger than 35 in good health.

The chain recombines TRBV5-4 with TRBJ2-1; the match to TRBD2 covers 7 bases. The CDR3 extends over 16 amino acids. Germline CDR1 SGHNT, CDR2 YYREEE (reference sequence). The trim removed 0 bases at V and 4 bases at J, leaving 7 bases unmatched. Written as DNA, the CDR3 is TGTGCCAGCAGCTTGGTAGCTCTAGCGGCTTACAATGAGCAGTTCTTC. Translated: CASSLVALAAYNEQFF.

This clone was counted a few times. For the CDR3, the DNA is TGTGCCAGCACTACCCAGCAGGCCTACGAGCAGTACTTC. Translating it yields CASTTQQAYEQYF. V gene TRBV7-8 combines with J gene TRBJ2-7; no clear D gene. Trimming took off 7 bases at V and 2 bases at J, with 12 bases between the two ends. The germline V gene has CDR1 SGHVS and CDR2 FQNEAQ. The CDR3 is made up of 13 amino acids.

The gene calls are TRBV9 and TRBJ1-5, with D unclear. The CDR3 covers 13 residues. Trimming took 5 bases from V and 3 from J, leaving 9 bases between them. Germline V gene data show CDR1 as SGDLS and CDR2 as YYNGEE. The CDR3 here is CASSPGNNQPQHF. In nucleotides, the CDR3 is TGTGCCAGCAGTCCGGGTAACAATCAGCCCCAGCATTTT.

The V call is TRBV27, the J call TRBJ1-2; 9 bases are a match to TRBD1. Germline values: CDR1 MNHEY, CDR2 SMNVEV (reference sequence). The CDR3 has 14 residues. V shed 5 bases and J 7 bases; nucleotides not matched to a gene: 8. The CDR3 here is CASSPIQGAGGYTF. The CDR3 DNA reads TGTGCCAGCAGTCCCATACAGGGGGCGGGTGGCTACACCTTC.

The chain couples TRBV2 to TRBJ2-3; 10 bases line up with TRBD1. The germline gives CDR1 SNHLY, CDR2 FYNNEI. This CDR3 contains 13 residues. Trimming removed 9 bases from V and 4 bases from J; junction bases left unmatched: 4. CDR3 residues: CASGQGVADTQYF. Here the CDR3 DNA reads TGTGCCAGTGGACAGGGGGTCGCAGATACGCAGTATTTT.

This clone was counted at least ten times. The chain's CDR3 is CASTPVGLEGTEAFF. The CDR3 DNA follows: TGTGCCAGTACCCCCGTGGGCCTGGAGGGCACTGAAGCTTTCTTT. V usage is TRBV19 and J usage is TRBJ1-1; D is uncertain. The CDR3 loop spans 15 amino acids. V gave up 7 bases and J gave up 4 bases, with 19 bases separating them. The V gene's germline CDR1 is LNHDA and CDR2 SQIVND (reference sequence). The full variable domain, with the rest looked up from reference TRBV19 and TRBJ1-1, is DGGITQSPKYLFRKEGQNVTLSCEQNLNHDAMYWYRQDPGQGLRLIYYSQIVNDFQKGDIAEGYSVSREKKESFPLTVTSAQKNPTAFYLCASTPVGLEGTEAFFGQGTRLTVV.

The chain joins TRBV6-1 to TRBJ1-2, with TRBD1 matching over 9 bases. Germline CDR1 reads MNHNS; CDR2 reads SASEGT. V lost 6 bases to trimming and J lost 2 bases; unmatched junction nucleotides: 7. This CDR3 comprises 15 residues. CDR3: CASSREQGANYGYTF. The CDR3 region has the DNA TGTGCCAGCAGCCGGGAACAGGGGGCCAACTATGGCTACACCTTC.

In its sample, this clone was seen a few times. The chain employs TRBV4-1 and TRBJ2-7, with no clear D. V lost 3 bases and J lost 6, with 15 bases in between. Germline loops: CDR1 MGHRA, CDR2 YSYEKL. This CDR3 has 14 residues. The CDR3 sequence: CASSHPPRSPEQYF. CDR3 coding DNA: TGCGCCAGCAGCCACCCCCCGAGAAGCCCCGAGCAGTACTTC.

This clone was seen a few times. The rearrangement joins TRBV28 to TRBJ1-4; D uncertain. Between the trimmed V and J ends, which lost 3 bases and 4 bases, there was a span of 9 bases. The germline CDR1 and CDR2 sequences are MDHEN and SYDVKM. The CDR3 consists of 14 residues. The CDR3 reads CASSFRVLNEKLFF. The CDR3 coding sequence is TGTGCCAGCAGTTTCCGGGTCCTTAATGAAAAACTGTTTTTT.

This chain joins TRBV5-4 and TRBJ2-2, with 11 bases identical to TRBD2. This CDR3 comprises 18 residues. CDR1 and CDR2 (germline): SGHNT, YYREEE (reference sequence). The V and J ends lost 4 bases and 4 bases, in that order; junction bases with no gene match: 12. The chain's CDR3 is CASSQGSSGGAITGELFF. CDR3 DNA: TGTGCCAGCAGCCAGGGAAGTAGCGGGGGGGCCATCACCGGGGAGCTGTTTTTT.

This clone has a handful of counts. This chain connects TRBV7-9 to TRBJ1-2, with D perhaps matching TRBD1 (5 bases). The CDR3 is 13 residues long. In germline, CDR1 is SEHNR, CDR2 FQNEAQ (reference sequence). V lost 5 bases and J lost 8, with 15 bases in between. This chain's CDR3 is CASSPQGREGYTF. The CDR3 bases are TGTGCCAGCAGCCCTCAGGGTAGAGAGGGCTACACCTTC.

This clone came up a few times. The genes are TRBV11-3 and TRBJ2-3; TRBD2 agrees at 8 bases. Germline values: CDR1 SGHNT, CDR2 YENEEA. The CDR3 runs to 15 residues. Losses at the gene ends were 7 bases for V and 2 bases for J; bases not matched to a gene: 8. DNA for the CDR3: TGTGCCAGCACTCCCGGCGGGAGGCCCACAGATACGCAGTATTTT. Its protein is CASTPGGRPTDTQYF. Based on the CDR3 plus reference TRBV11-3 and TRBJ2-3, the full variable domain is EAGVVQSPRYKIIEKKQPVAFWCNPISGHNTLYWYLQNLGQGPELLIRYENEEAVDDSQLPKDRFSAERLKGVDSTLKIQPAELGDSAVYLCASTPGGRPTDTQYFGPGTRLTVL.

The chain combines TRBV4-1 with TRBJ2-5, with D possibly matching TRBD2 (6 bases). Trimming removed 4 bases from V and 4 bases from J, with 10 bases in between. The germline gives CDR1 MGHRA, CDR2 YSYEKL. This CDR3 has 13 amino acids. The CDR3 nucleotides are TGCGCCAGCAGCCCTACGGGGGTAGAGACCCAGTACTTC. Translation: CASSPTGVETQYF.

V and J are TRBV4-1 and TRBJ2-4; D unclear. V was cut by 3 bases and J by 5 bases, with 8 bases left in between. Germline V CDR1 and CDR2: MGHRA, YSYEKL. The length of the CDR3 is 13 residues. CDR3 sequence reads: CASSQTAENIQYF. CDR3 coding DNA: TGCGCCAGCAGCCAGACTGCAGAAAACATTCAGTACTTC.

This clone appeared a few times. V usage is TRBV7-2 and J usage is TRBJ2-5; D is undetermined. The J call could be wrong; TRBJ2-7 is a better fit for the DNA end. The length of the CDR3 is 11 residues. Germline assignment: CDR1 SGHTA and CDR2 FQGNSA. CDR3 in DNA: TGTGCCAGCAGCGACTCCTACGAGCAGTACTTC. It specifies CASSDSYEQYF.

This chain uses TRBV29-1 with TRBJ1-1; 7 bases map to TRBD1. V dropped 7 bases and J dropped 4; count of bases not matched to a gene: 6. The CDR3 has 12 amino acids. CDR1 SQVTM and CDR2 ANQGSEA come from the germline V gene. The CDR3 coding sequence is TGCAGCGGGTCAGGGGGAAGCACTGAAGCTTTCTTT. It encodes CSGSGGSTEAFF. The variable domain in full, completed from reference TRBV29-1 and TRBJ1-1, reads SAVISQKPSRDICQRGTSLTIQCQVDSQVTMMFWYRQQPGQSLTLIATANQGSEATYESGFVIDKFPISRPNLTFSTLTVSNMSPEDSSIYLCSGSGGSTEAFFGQGTRLTVV.

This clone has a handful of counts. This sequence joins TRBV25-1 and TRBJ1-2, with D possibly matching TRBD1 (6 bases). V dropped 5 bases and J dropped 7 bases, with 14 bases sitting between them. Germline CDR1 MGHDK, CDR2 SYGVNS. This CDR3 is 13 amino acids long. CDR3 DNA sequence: TGTGCCAGCAGTTTAGGAACAGGGTCTGGCTACACCTTC. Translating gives CASSLGTGSGYTF.

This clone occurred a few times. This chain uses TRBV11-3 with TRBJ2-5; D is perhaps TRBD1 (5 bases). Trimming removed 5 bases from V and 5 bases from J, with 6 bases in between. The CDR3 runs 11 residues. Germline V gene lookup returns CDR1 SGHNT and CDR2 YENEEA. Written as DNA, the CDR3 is TGTGCCAGCAGCCACAGGGAGACCCAGTACTTC. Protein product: CASSHRETQYF.

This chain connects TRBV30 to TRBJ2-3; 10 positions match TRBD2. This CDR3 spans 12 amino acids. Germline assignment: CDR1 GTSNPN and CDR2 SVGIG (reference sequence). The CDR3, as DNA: TGTAGTATAACTAGCGGGGCAGATACGCAGTATTTT. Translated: CSITSGADTQYF.

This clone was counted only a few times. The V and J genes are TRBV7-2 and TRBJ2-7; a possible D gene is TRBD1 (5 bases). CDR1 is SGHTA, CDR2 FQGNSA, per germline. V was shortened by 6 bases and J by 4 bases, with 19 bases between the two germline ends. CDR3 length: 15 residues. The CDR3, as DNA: TGTGCCAGCAGGCCCTCTACCTTCCCAGGGTACGAGCAGTACTTC. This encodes CASRPSTFPGYEQYF. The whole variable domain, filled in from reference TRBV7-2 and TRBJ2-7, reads GAGVSQSPSNKVTEKGKDVELRCDPISGHTALYWYRQSLGQGLEFLIYFQGNSAPDKSGLPSDRFSAERTGGSVSTLTIQRTQQEDSAVYLCASRPSTFPGYEQYFGPGTRLTVT.

The CDR3 coding sequence is TGTGCCTGGAGTAATGAGGGTAGCTCTGGAAACACCATATATTTT. This translates into CAWSNEGSSGNTIYF. The chain carries TRBV30 and TRBJ1-3; D remains unclear. The germline V gene encodes CDR1 GTSNPN and CDR2 SVGIG (reference sequence). Deletions cut 2 bases from V and 0 bases from J, with 11 bases between. The CDR3 runs 15 residues.

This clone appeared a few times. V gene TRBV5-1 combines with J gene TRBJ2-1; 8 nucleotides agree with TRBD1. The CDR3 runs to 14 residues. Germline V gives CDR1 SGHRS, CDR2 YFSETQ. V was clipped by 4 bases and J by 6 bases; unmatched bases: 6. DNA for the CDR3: TGCGCCAGCAGCCAGGACAGGGCAGGCAATGAGCAGTTCTTC. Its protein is CASSQDRAGNEQFF.

CDR3 in amino acids: CASSLGPTGGRETQYF. The CDR3 DNA follows: TGTGCCAGCAGCTTAGGGCCGACAGGGGGGAGGGAGACCCAGTACTTC. The chain employs TRBV7-8 and TRBJ2-5; TRBD1 matches at 9 bases. CDR1 and CDR2 (germline): SGHVS, FQNEAQ. V lost 1 base and J lost 5; bases outside the gene matches: 8. The CDR3 extends over 16 amino acids.

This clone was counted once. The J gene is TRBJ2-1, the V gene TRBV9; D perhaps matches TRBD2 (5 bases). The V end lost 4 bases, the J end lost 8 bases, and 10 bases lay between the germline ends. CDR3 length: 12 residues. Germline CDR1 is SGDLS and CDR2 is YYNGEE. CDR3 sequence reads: CASSPRRDEQFF. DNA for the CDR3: TGTGCCAGCAGCCCCAGGCGGGATGAGCAGTTCTTC.